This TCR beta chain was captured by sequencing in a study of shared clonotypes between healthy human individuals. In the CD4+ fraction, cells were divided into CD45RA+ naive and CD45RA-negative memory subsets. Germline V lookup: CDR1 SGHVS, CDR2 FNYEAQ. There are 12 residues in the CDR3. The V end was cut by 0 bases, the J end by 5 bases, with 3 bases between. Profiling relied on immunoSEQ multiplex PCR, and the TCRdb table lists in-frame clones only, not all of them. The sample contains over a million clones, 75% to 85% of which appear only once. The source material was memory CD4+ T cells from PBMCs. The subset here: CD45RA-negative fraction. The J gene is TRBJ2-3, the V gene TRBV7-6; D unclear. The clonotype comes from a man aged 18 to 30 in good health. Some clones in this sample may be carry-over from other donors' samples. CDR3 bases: TGTGCCAGCAGCTTAGCGATAGATACGCAGTATTTT. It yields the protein CASSLAIDTQYF. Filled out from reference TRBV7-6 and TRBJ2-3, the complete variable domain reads GAGVSQSPRYKVTKRGQDVALRCDPISGHVSLYWYRQALGQGPEFLTYFNYEAQQDKSGLPNDRFSAERPEGSISTLTIQRTEQRDSAMYRCASSLAIDTQYFGPGTRLTVL.